One and the same sample provided the 19 T cell receptor beta chains below, sequenced in a study of blood T cells in healthy people across ages. For the second PCR, which ran for about 7 to 11 cycles, a sample-barcoded 5' primer and a J-beta primer mix were used. From the 5' RACE reads, TCRdb called clonotypes with MiXCR, one entry per CDR3 protein. This table has over 500,000 distinct CDR3 sequences, approximately 52% appearing once. The material sequenced was blood. The receptor source for this set is an elderly woman in good health.

The chain links TRBV28 to TRBJ2-1, with no clear D. V lost 7 bases and J lost 4, with 14 bases in between. Germline V CDR1 and CDR2: MDHEN, SYDVKM. CDR3 length equals 14 residues. CDR3 sequence: CASTEFGGYNEQFF. CDR3 sequence (DNA): TGTGCCAGCACGGAATTTGGCGGATACAATGAGCAGTTCTTC.

V and J are TRBV20-1 and TRBJ2-7; TRBD2 matches at 10 bases. The CDR3 has 15 residues. From germline, CDR1 is DFQATT and CDR2 SNEGSKA (reference sequence). V lost 3 bases and J lost 4; bases outside the gene matches: 9. Here the CDR3 reads CSARPLAGDLYEQYF. The CDR3 DNA follows: TGCAGTGCTAGGCCGCTAGCGGGGGACCTATACGAGCAGTACTTC.

V and J are TRBV20-1 and TRBJ1-1, with D hard to call. The CDR3 runs 13 residues. The V end lost 3 bases, the J end lost 0 bases, and 8 bases lay between the germline ends. Germline V CDR1 and CDR2: DFQATT, SNEGSKA (reference sequence). CDR3 protein: CSASPAVNTEAFF. CDR3 DNA sequence: TGCAGTGCTAGTCCGGCAGTGAACACTGAAGCTTTCTTT.

The V gene is TRBV27, the J gene TRBJ2-7; D call uncertain. This CDR3 has 15 residues. CDR1 is MNHEY, CDR2 SMNVEV, per germline (reference sequence). The V end lost 6 bases, the J end lost 5 bases, and 20 bases lay between the germline ends. In DNA form, the CDR3 reads TGTGCCAGCAGCAGCGAAAGGTGGAAAGCTCACGAGCAGTACTTC. Protein sequence: CASSSERWKAHEQYF.

This chain connects TRBV15 to TRBJ2-7; D remains unclear. The CDR3 covers 16 residues. The V end lost 3 bases, the J end lost 0 bases, and 15 bases lay between the germline ends. The germline CDR1 and CDR2 sequences are LNHNV and YYDKDF (reference sequence). The CDR3 spells CATSSGPVGGSYEQYF. CDR3 in DNA: TGTGCCACCAGCAGCGGTCCGGTGGGCGGCTCCTACGAGCAGTACTTC.

Comments on this clonotype: A much more abundant neighbour one base away suggests this may be a read error. This chain uses TRBV7-6 with TRBJ2-7, with TRBD2 matching over 11 bases. The length of the CDR3 is 17 residues. Trimming took 6 bases from V and 7 from J; bases not matched to a gene: 17. Germline V gives CDR1 SGHVS, CDR2 FNYEAQ. In DNA form, the CDR3 reads TGTGCCAGCAGTCCTACAACTAGCGGGAGAATAGCGAATGAGCAGTACTTC. Protein sequence: CASSPTTSGRIANEQYF.

As regards this clonotype: A much larger clone sits a single nucleotide away, making a read error possible. The chain recombines TRBV28 with TRBJ2-1; D possibly uses TRBD1 or TRBD2 (6 bases each). Per germline, CDR1 MDHEN and CDR2 SYDVKM. The length of the CDR3 is 16 residues. With 7 bases removed from V and 7 bases from J, the gap between germline ends came to 23 bases. The CDR3 is CASTLWGAEVRNEQFF. The CDR3 DNA reads as TGTGCCAGCACCCTCTGGGGGGCGGAAGTCAGGAATGAGCAGTTCTTC.

The chain recombines TRBV28 with TRBJ2-6; D may be TRBD2 (5 bases). Germline CDR1 MDHEN, CDR2 SYDVKM. V lost 3 bases and J 0 bases, leaving 9 bases between the germline ends. The CDR3 is 16 residues long. DNA of the CDR3: TGTGCCAGCAGTTTGTACGGGGACTCTGGGGCCAACGTCCTGACTTTC. Protein product: CASSLYGDSGANVLTF.

This chain connects TRBV29-1 to TRBJ2-3; perhaps D is TRBD1 or TRBD2 (5 bases each). Trimming pared 5 bases from V and 5 bases from J, leaving 26 bases between. This CDR3 is built from 17 residues. The germline gives CDR1 SQVTM, CDR2 ANQGSEA. The DNA of the CDR3 is TGCAGCGTTCCCTGGCCCCCCGGCTTGGGACCCATAGATACGCAGTATTTT. It codes for CSVPWPPGLGPIDTQYF.

Worth noting for this clonotype: Its ends do not fully match the called genes, so a read error is possible. The V and J genes are TRBV28 and TRBJ2-7; the match to TRBD1 covers 9 bases. CDR3 length equals 16 residues. The germline V gene has CDR1 MDHEN and CDR2 SYDVKM. The CDR3 nucleotides are TGTGCCAGCAGTTACCCTGGGACAGGGAAAGCCTACGAACAGTACTTC. Its protein is CASSYPGTGKAYEQYF.

This clonotype was found many times. The chain carries TRBV20-1 and TRBJ2-4, with TRBD1 identical over 11 bases. Germline assignment: CDR1 DFQATT and CDR2 SNEGSKA (reference sequence). V dropped 6 bases and J dropped 12; count of bases not matched to a gene: 10. The CDR3 has 13 amino acids. CDR3 loop: CSARPGQGVAQYF. The CDR3, as DNA: TGCAGTGCCCGCCCGGGACAGGGGGTAGCTCAGTACTTC.

V is TRBV6-1 and J is TRBJ1-1, with TRBD1 as a possible D gene (5 bases). This CDR3 spans 16 amino acids. V was clipped by 7 bases and J by 1 base, with 19 bases between them. Germline CDR1 reads MNHNS; CDR2 reads SASEGT. The CDR3 DNA reads as TGTGCCAGCACCTCGCCTTTGGGGACTCGGAACACTGAAGCTTTCTTT. Translated: CASTSPLGTRNTEAFF.

V usage is TRBV5-1 and J usage is TRBJ2-7; a possible D gene is TRBD2 (6 bases). CDR3 size: 15 residues. CDR1 and CDR2 from the germline V gene are SGHRS and YFSETQ. The V gene lost 3 bases and the J gene lost 0 bases, with 13 bases spanning the gap. CDR3: CASSSTGTFSYEQYF. CDR3 sequence (DNA): TGCGCCAGCAGCTCCACCGGGACTTTCTCCTACGAGCAGTACTTC.

About this clonotype: It may be a read error: a sequence one base away is much more abundant. The rearrangement uses TRBV7-8 and TRBJ2-3; TRBD2 matches 9 bases. The CDR3 contains 16 residues. From germline, CDR1 is SGHVS and CDR2 FQNEAQ. The CDR3 protein is CASSKGLALPTGTQYF. CDR3 coding DNA: TGTGCCAGCAGCAAGGGACTAGCCCTACCCACAGGTACGCAGTATTTT.

This clonotype has more than one count but fewer than ten. A much larger clone differs by one base, so this may be a read error. The rearrangement joins TRBV7-2 to TRBJ2-1, with TRBD2 matching 11 bases. The J call may be mistaken, given a closer DNA end match to TRBJ2-7. The CDR3 is made up of 15 amino acids. Germline CDR1 is SGHTA and CDR2 is FQGNSA. The CDR3 loop reads CASSLVGTSGNEQYF. CDR3 DNA: TGTGCCAGCAGCTTAGTCGGGACTAGCGGCAATGAGCAGTACTTC.

This clonotype was observed at least ten times. V usage is TRBV6-2 or TRBV6-3 and J usage is TRBJ2-1; D is ambiguous. Germline values: CDR1 MNHEY, CDR2 SVGEGT. The CDR3 has 13 amino acids. Trimming shortened V by 10 bases and J by 2 bases, and 12 bases separated the two germline ends. The CDR3 region is CAIKGRTYNEQFF. Here the CDR3 DNA reads TGTGCCATCAAGGGCAGGACCTACAATGAGCAGTTCTTC.

V is TRBV18 and J is TRBJ2-5; the D is unclear. The DNA end favors TRBJ2-7, so the J call may be wrong. Germline V lookup: CDR1 KGHSH, CDR2 LQKENI. This CDR3 has 15 amino acids. The DNA for the CDR3 is TGTGCCAGCTCACCGACAAAGGGAAACCGGTACGAGCAGTACTTC. Translation gives CASSPTKGNRYEQYF.

V gene TRBV10-2 combines with J gene TRBJ2-3; 10 bases are shared with TRBD2. Germline trimming cut 6 bases from V and 4 bases from J; bases unmatched to any gene: 4. CDR1 and CDR2 (germline): WSHSY, SAAADI. This CDR3 region has 14 residues. CDR3 DNA sequence: TGCGCCAGCAGGGGGACTAGCGAAGCAGATACGCAGTATTTT. Its translation: CASRGTSEADTQYF.

The chain combines TRBV27 with TRBJ2-1, with D possibly being TRBD2 (6 bases). The CDR3 consists of 15 residues. V lost 4 bases, J lost 10 bases, and 20 bases lay in between. CDR1 is MNHEY and CDR2 is SMNVEV in the germline V gene (reference sequence). The CDR3: CASSSTRGISYEQFF. The CDR3 DNA follows: TGTGCCAGCAGTTCGACTCGCGGGATCTCCTACGAGCAGTTCTTC.